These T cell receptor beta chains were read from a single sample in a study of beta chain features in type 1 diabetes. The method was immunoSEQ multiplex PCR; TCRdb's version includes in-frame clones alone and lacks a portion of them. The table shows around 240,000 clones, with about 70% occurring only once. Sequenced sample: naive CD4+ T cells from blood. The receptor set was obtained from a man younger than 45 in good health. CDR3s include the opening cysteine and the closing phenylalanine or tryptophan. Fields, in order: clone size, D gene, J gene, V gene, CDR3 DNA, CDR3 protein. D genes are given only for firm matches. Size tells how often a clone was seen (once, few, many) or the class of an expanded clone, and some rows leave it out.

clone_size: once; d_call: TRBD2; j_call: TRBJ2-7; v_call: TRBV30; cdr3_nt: TGTGCCGGCGGGACTATATCCTACGAGCAGTACTTC; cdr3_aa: CAGGTISYEQYF
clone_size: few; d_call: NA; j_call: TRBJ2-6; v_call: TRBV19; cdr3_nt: TGTGCCAGTAGTATTAGAGGTGGCAGTGCCGGGGCCAACGTCCTGACTTTC; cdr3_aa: CASSIRGGSAGANVLTF
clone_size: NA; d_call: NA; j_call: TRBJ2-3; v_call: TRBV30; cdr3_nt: TGTGCCTGGAGTACCCCTGCGGGAAGCACAGATACGCAGTATTTT; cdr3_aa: CAWSTPAGSTDTQYF
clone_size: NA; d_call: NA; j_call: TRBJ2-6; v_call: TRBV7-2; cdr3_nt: TGTGCCAGCAGCTCCCGTGGGACCGGGGCCAACGTCCTGACTTTC; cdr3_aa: CASSSRGTGANVLTF
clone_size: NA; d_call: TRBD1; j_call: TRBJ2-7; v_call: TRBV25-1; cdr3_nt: TGTGCCAGCAGTCCCGAGGGGGCTTTATCCTACGAGCAGTACTTC; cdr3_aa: CASSPEGALSYEQYF
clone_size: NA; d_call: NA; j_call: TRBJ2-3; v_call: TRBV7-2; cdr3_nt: TGTGCCAGCAGCTTAGGCACAGATACGCAGTATTTT; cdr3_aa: CASSLGTDTQYF
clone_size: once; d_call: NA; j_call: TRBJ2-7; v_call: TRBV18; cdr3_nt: TGTGCCAGCTCACCACCCGGGAACCTCGAGCAGTACTTC; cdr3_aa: CASSPPGNLEQYF
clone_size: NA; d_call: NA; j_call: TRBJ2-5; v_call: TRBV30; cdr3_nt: TGTGCCTGGAGTGTACGGGGGGCCTGGGAGACCCAGTACTTC; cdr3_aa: CAWSVRGAWETQYF
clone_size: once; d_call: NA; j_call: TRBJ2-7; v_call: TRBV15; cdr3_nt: TGTGCCACCAGCAGAGTATACTCCTACGAGCAGTACTTC; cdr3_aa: CATSRVYSYEQYF
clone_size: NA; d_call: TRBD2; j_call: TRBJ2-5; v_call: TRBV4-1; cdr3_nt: TGCGCCAGCAGCCGAGGGACTAGCGGGATTGAGACCCAGTACTTC; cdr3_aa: CASSRGTSGIETQYF
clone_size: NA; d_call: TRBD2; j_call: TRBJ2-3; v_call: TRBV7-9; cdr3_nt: TGTGCCAGCAGCTTAGTTTTCCAGCGGGGTACAGATACGCAGTATTTT; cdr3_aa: CASSLVFQRGTDTQYF
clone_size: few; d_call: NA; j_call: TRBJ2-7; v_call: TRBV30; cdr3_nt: TGTGCCTGGAGCCTCGGGACACCCTACGAGCAGTACTTC; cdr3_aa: CAWSLGTPYEQYF
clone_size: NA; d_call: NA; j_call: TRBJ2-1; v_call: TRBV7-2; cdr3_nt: TGTGCCAGCAGTCCTGGTTTAACCAATGAGCAGTTCTTC; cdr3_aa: CASSPGLTNEQFF
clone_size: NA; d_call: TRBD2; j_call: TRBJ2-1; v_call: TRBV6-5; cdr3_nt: TGTGCCAGCAGTTACTCGATTCTAGCGGGTGTCAATGAGCAGTTCTTC; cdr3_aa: CASSYSILAGVNEQFF
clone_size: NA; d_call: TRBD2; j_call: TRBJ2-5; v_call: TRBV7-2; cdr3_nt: TGTGCCAGCAGCTTAGTCTGGCTAGCGGGAGGGCCTCAGACCCAGTACTTC; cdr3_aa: CASSLVWLAGGPQTQYF
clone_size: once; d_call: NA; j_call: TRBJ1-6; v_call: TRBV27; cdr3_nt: TGTGCCAGCAGTTCCGCAGGGATCTATAATTCACCCCTCCACTTT; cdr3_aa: CASSSAGIYNSPLHF
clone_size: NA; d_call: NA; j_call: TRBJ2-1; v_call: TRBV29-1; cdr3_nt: TGCAGCGTTGTGGGCGTGTACAATGAGCAGTTCTTC; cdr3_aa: CSVVGVYNEQFF
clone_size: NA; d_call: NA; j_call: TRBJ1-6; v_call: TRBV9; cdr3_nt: TGTGCCAGCAGCGCAAGGGGTGACAATTCACCCCTCCACTTT; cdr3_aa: CASSARGDNSPLHF
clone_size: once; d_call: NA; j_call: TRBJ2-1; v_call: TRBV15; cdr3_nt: TGTGCCACCAGCAGAGTATTGTCATCGACCCCGAGGGCCCTCGGGAACAATGAGCAGTTCTTC; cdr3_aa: CATSRVLSSTPRALGNNEQFF
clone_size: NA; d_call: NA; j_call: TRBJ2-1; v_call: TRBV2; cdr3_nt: TGTGCCAGCAGCACAGCGGAGCAGTTCTTC; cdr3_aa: CASSTAEQFF
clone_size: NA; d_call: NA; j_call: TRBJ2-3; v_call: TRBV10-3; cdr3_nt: TGTGCCATCAGTGAGAGGTCCGATGGGGTGCAGTATTTT; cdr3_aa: CAISERSDGVQYF
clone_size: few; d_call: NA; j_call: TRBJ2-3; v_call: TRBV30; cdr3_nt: TGTGCCTGGAGTTTATTTAGCACAGATACGCAGTATTTT; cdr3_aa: CAWSLFSTDTQYF
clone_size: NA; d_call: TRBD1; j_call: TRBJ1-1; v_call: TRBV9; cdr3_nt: TGTGCCAGCAGCACCGGGGACAGGCGTAACACTGAAGCTTTCTTT; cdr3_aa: CASSTGDRRNTEAFF
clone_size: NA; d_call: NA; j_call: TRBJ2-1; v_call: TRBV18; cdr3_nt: TGTGCCAGCTCACCATCACAGGATGGGCAGTTCTTC; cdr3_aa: CASSPSQDGQFF
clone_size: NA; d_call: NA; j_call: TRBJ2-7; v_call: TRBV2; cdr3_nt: TGTGCCAGCAGTGAAAGGCGTAGCTCCTACGAGCAGTACTTC; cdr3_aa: CASSERRSSYEQYF
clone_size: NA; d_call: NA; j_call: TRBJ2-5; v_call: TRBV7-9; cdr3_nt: TGTGCCAGCACAACCCAGAGCGTGATCCGGGAGACCCAGTACTTC; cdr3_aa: CASTTQSVIRETQYF
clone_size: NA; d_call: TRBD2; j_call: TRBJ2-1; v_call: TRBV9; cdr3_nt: TGTGCCAGCAGCGTAGCTAGCGGGGGATACAATGAGCAGTTCTTC; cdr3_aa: CASSVASGGYNEQFF
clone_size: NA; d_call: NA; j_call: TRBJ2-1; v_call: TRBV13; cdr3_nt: TGTGCCACCACCCGGGGGAATGAGCAGTTCTTC; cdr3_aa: CATTRGNEQFF
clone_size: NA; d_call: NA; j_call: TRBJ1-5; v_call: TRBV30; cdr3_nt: TGTGCCTGGAGTGTAGACCCGAGAGAGGGTCAGCCCCAGCATTTT; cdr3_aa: CAWSVDPREGQPQHF
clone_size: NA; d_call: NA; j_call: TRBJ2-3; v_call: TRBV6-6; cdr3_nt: TGTGCCAGCAGTTACTTGAAGTTAGCAGATACGCAGTATTTT; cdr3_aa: CASSYLKLADTQYF
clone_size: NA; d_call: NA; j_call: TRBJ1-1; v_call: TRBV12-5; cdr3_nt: TGTGCTAGTGGTTTGGGCCACAGAGACACTGAAGCTTTCTTT; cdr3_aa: CASGLGHRDTEAFF
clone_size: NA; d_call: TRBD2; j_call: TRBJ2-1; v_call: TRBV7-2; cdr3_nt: TGTGCCAGCAGCCCTCGCACTAGCGTCTCTGAGCAGTTCTTC; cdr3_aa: CASSPRTSVSEQFF
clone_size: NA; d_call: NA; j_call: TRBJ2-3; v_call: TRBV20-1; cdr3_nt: TGCAGTGCTAGAGAGCTTCTCCCGCAGTATTTT; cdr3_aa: CSARELLPQYF
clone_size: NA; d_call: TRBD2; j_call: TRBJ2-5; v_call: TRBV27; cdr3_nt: TGTGCCAGCAGTTTAGCGGGGGTAGGGGAGACCCAGTACTTC; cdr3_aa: CASSLAGVGETQYF
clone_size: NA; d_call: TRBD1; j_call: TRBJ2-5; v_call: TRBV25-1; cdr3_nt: TGTGCCAGCAGCCCGACAGGGGGTGTGGGGGAGACCCAGTACTTC; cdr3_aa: CASSPTGGVGETQYF
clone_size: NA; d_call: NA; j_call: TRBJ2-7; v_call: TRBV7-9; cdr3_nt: TGTGCCAGCAGCTTATCCGGGAGTGAGCAGTACTTC; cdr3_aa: CASSLSGSEQYF
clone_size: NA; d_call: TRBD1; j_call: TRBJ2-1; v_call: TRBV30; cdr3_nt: TGTGCCTGGAGTGCGGGACAGCCGGGTGGGGATGAGCAGTTCTTC; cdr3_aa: CAWSAGQPGGDEQFF
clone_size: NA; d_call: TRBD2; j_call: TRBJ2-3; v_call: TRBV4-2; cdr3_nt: TGTGCCAGCAGCCAAGGACTAGCTCGCACAGATACGCAGTATTTT; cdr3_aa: CASSQGLARTDTQYF
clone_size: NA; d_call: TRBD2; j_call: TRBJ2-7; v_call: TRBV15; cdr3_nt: TGTGCCACCAGCAGTAGCGGGAGGAGGTACGACGAGCAGTACTTC; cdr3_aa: CATSSSGRRYDEQYF
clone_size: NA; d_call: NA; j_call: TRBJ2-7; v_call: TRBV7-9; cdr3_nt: TGTGCCAGCAGCTTTTTACCGGGGGCCTACGAGCAGTACTTC; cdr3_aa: CASSFLPGAYEQYF
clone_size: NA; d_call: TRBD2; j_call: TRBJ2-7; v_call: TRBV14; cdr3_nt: TGTGCCAGCAGCCCTCGGGAGGACTCCTACGAGCAGTACTTC; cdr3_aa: CASSPREDSYEQYF
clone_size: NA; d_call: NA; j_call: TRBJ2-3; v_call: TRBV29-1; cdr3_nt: TGCAGCGTTGAAGGGGGTGGCACAGATACGCAGTATTTT; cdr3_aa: CSVEGGGTDTQYF
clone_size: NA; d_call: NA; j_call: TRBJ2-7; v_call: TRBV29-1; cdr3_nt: TGCAGCGGGGCGGAGGATTACGAGCAGTACTTC; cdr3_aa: CSGAEDYEQYF
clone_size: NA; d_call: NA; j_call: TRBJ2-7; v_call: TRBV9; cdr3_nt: TGTGCCAGCAGCGTGGTAGCGACAGACGAGCAGTACTTC; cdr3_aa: CASSVVATDEQYF
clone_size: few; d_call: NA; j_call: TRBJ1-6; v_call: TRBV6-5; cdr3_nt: TGTGCCAGCAGTTACGGTGGTTTACCCCTCCACTTT; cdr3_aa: CASSYGGLPLHF
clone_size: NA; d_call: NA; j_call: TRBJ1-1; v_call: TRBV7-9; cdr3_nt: TGTGCCAGCAGCTTAGAAAGCAGTCAAGCTTTCTTT; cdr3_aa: CASSLESSQAFF